The 11 T cell receptor beta chains listed next were all sequenced from one sample in a study of blood T cell repertoires in COVID-19. The method was immunoSEQ multiplex PCR; TCRdb's version includes in-frame clones alone and lacks a portion of them. There are about 100,000 clones in the sample; approximately 84% occur only once, and just under 4.5% lies in the top ten. Material for sequencing was peripheral blood. The receptors derive from a human donor in a cohort sampled during active COVID-19.

The genes are TRBV3-1 (or the pseudogene TRBV3-2) and TRBJ2-2; 7 nucleotides match TRBD2. The CDR3 is 13 residues long. Per germline, CDR1 LGHDT and CDR2 YNNKEL (reference sequence). Trimming cost V 6 bases and J 4 bases; bases outside gene matches: 2. The CDR3 region has the DNA TGTGCCAGCAGTACTAGCGCCACCGGGGAGCTGTTTTTT. Translated, it gives CASSTSATGELFF.

This sequence joins TRBV2 and TRBJ2-5, with 7 bases that match TRBD1. The junction had 15 bases not matched to a gene; V was cut back by 4 bases and J by 4 bases. The CDR3 has 17 amino acids. The germline V gene encodes CDR1 SNHLY and CDR2 FYNNEI. CDR3 in DNA: TGTGCCAGCAGTGGGTCAGGGGGTTATGGTTTAGGAGAGACCCAGTACTTC. Translating it yields CASSGSGGYGLGETQYF.

This chain links TRBV6-5 with TRBJ2-3, with 10 bases aligning to TRBD2. The CDR3 spans 14 residues. Germline lookup yields CDR1 MNHEY and CDR2 SVGAGI. The junction had 3 bases not matched to a gene; V was cut back by 5 bases and J by 4 bases. CDR3 DNA sequence: TGTGCCAGCAGTCGGACTAGCGGCGCAGATACGCAGTATTTT. Amino acids: CASSRTSGADTQYF.

The genes are TRBV21-1 and TRBJ2-7; the table's D call, TRBD1, has no DNA check behind it. TRBV21-1 is a known pseudogene. This CDR3 is built from 18 residues. In DNA, the CDR3 is TGTGCCAGCAGCTCCCTCCTGGGGCCTACAGGACCCCCGGGCGAGCAGTACTTC. It yields the protein CASSSLLGPTGPPGEQYF.

This clone was seen just once. J is TRBJ2-2 and V is TRBV5-1; TRBD2 agrees at 15 bases. Losses at the gene ends were 4 bases for V and 0 bases for J; bases not matched to a gene: 1. Germline V CDR1 and CDR2: SGHRS, YFSETQ. The CDR3 length is 17 residues. CDR3 sequence reads: CASSGLAGGTNTGELFF. The CDR3 DNA follows: TGCGCCAGCAGCGGACTAGCGGGGGGGACGAACACCGGGGAGCTGTTTTTT.

The chain is built from TRBV18 and TRBJ2-2, with D possibly being TRBD1 (6 bases). V was cut by 8 bases and J by 0 bases, with 10 bases left in between. The germline V gene has CDR1 KGHSH and CDR2 LQKENI. The CDR3 is made up of 14 amino acids. The CDR3 region is CASRDTANTGELFF. The DNA for the CDR3 is TGTGCCAGCAGGGACACAGCGAACACCGGGGAGCTGTTTTTT.

The rearrangement joins TRBV19 to TRBJ1-1, with D possibly being TRBD1 (6 bases). From germline, CDR1 is LNHDA and CDR2 SQIVND (reference sequence). Trimming left V 4 bases short and J 4 bases short, with 19 bases between. The CDR3 consists of 16 residues. The CDR3 here is CASSTPYRVSSTEAFF. Written as DNA, the CDR3 is TGTGCCAGTAGTACTCCCTACAGGGTATCAAGCACTGAAGCTTTCTTT.

V gene TRBV7-6 combines with J gene TRBJ2-7; 11 nucleotides align to TRBD2. CDR1 is SGHVS and CDR2 is FNYEAQ in the germline V gene. J gave up 0 bases and V 4 bases, and 5 bases lay outside the gene matches. This CDR3 has 16 residues. CDR3 DNA: TGTGCCAGCAGCTCCACGACTAGCGGGGCCTCCTACGAGCAGTACTTC. This codes for CASSSTTSGASYEQYF.

The chain uses TRBV3-1 (or the pseudogene TRBV3-2) and TRBJ2-7; tentative D call: TRBD1 (5 bases). V was clipped by 5 bases and J by 0 bases, with 8 bases between them. CDR3 length: 13 residues. Germline values: CDR1 LGHDT, CDR2 YNNKEL (reference sequence). As DNA, the CDR3 is TGTGCCAGCAGCTTCAGGGCCTCCTACGAGCAGTACTTC. Protein product: CASSFRASYEQYF.

V usage is TRBV11-2 and J usage is TRBJ2-2, with 9 positions matching TRBD1. Losses at the gene ends were 6 bases for V and 4 bases for J; bases not matched to a gene: 3. Germline CDR1 and CDR2: SGHAT and FQNNGV. The CDR3 consists of 14 residues. Here the CDR3 reads CASSPDRGTGELFF. The CDR3 coding sequence is TGTGCCAGCAGTCCGGACAGGGGCACCGGGGAGCTGTTTTTT.

The table lists this clone with a few counts. The chain is built from TRBV19 and TRBJ2-2; 8 bases align to TRBD1. The V gene end was trimmed by 3 bases and the J gene end by 1 base; junction bases not matched to a gene: 4. Germline CDR1 reads LNHDA; CDR2 reads SQIVND (reference sequence). The CDR3 loop spans 16 amino acids. CDR3 coding DNA: TGTGCCAGTAGTATCATAGGGACAGGGAACACCGGGGAGCTGTTTTTT. Amino acid sequence: CASSIIGTGNTGELFF.